Listed below are T cell receptor beta chains from one sample, sequenced in a study of blood T cell repertoires in COVID-19. Repertoires were generated with immunoSEQ multiplex PCR, while TCRdb's copy carries only in-frame clones and drops some. Here the sample spans roughly 250,000 clones, about 80% being singletons. The sample consisted of peripheral blood. These receptors were taken from a woman older than 75 with acute or convalescent COVID-19. Each CDR3 is given without its conserved first and last residue.

CDR3	J	V
ASSPTPAGVSTGELF	TRBJ2-2	TRBV4-1
ASSLAGLGNTEAF	TRBJ1-1	TRBV5-4
ASSMRVWHEQF	TRBJ2-1	TRBV19
ASSLQGLGYEQY	TRBJ2-7	TRBV5-1
ASSSGAGGPNEQF	TRBJ2-1	TRBV7-6
ASSLGGGNYGYT	TRBJ1-2	TRBV28
ASSFRTSEYNEQF	TRBJ2-1	TRBV19
ASRRQGNTEAF	TRBJ1-1	TRBV12-3/TRBV12-4
ASSQEWQGSGYT	TRBJ1-2	TRBV3-1/TRBV3-2
ASSPHIQGVSNQPQH	TRBJ1-5	TRBV28
ASTLNTGELF	TRBJ2-2	TRBV28
ASWATGTYGYT	TRBJ1-2	TRBV2
ASSFGGGSGNTIY	TRBJ1-3	TRBV7-2
SVHVGTSRSTDTQY	TRBJ2-3	TRBV29-1
AVTGRYEQY	TRBJ2-7	TRBV10-3
ATSRDGGGNGYT	TRBJ1-2	TRBV15
SVSYADRFMNTEAF	TRBJ1-1	TRBV29-1
ASSFSLAGREQY	TRBJ2-7	TRBV28
ASIRGGQTADTQY	TRBJ2-3	TRBV5-1
ASSKTGAENTEAF	TRBJ1-1	TRBV5-1
ASSVGLAGPEQY	TRBJ2-7	TRBV9
ASSSSGTANQPQH	TRBJ1-5	TRBV28
ASSKREEANYGYT	TRBJ1-2	TRBV19
ASSLGTGGNEQF	TRBJ2-1	TRBV5-6
ASSSGTDRATDSNQPQH	TRBJ1-5	TRBV27
ATLSTGTLGGYT	TRBJ1-2	TRBV19
ASKGDRVLNTEAF	TRBJ1-1	TRBV6-5
ASSYSEGRGIQY	TRBJ2-4	TRBV6-6
ASSLRVRVEKLF	TRBJ1-4	TRBV28
ASRADRGRSYNSPLH	TRBJ1-6	TRBV28
ASSPTEGNREKLF	TRBJ1-4	TRBV7-9
ATGTQYEQY	TRBJ2-7	TRBV7-9
SVDWGFSGGASDTQY	TRBJ2-3	TRBV29-1
ASSWSPGEETQY	TRBJ2-5	TRBV7-6
ASSYRDSLNTEAF	TRBJ1-1	TRBV5-1
ASSLQGAPWQPQH	TRBJ1-5	TRBV5-5
ASSPQGGTANYGYT	TRBJ1-2	TRBV18
ASSFRTGEAF	TRBJ1-1	TRBV6-5
ASSLSREKLF	TRBJ1-4	TRBV12-3/TRBV12-4
ASSLAPRETQY	TRBJ2-5	TRBV11-3
ASSGGGAALRNTIY	TRBJ1-3	TRBV7-8
ASSLGTQPYNEQF	TRBJ2-1	TRBV11-2
ASSLSVDEQF	TRBJ2-1	TRBV12-3/TRBV12-4
ASSSDGGMGGYT	TRBJ1-2	TRBV5-1
ASSFRDTYEQY	TRBJ2-7	TRBV7-2
ASSLDRGYNSPLH	TRBJ1-6	TRBV7-2
ASSFSTYNSPLH	TRBJ1-6	TRBV28
ASTQRGLGQETQY	TRBJ2-5	TRBV28